The next 23 T cell receptor beta chains were all read from a single sample in a study of T cell repertoires in cytomegalovirus infection. TCRdb processed the reads anew with MiXCR; each CDR3 protein has one entry. The table has approximately 470,000 distinct CDR3 sequences, 42% seen once. No antigen has been assigned to these receptors. Sequenced material: cultured PBMCs, taken from culture after CMV antigen stimulation. The source of these receptors is a human donor in good health (CMV status not recorded). Some clones in this sample may be carry-over from other donors' samples.

CDR3 region: CASSGGLASDTQYF. The CDR3 DNA reads as TGTGCCAGCAGCGGGGGACTAGCATCAGATACGCAGTATTTT. The V and J genes are TRBV11-3 and TRBJ2-3; 9 bases fit TRBD2. The V gene's germline CDR1 is SGHNT and CDR2 YENEEA. The CDR3 sequence is 14 residues long. J was trimmed by 4 bases and V by 5 bases; bases with no gene match: 4.

The chain joins TRBV7-9 to TRBJ1-1, with a weak D call TRBD1 (5 bases). With 2 bases removed from V and 3 bases from J, the gap between germline ends came to 19 bases. This CDR3 has 17 amino acids. Germline V CDR1 and CDR2: SEHNR, FQNEAQ (reference sequence). CDR3 sequence (DNA): TGTGCCAGCAGCTTATCCCTGGCGGCAGGGTTGGACACTGAAGCTTTCTTT. Protein: CASSLSLAAGLDTEAFF.

The V call is TRBV29-1, the J call TRBJ2-1; the D is unclear. Trimming shortened V by 5 bases and J by 0 bases, and 23 bases separated the two germline ends. CDR1 and CDR2 from the germline V gene are SQVTM and ANQGSEA. The CDR3 covers 18 residues. This CDR3 reads CSVPPPTRPISSYNEQFF. CDR3 in DNA: TGCAGCGTTCCGCCTCCCACACGACCCATATCCTCCTACAATGAGCAGTTCTTC.

The chain's CDR3 is CASSSSTTSGRAGEQFF. DNA of the CDR3: TGTGCCAGCAGCTCTTCAACGACTAGCGGGAGGGCCGGTGAGCAGTTCTTC. The rearrangement joins TRBV7-9 to TRBJ2-1; 14 bases are shared with TRBD2. Germline V CDR1 and CDR2: SEHNR, FQNEAQ (reference sequence). The CDR3 has 17 amino acids. With V trimmed by 4 bases and J by 9 bases, 11 bases remained unmatched.

V usage is TRBV18 and J usage is TRBJ2-2, with D maybe TRBD1 (5 bases). V lost 6 bases and J lost 5, with 19 bases in between. Germline lookup yields CDR1 KGHSH and CDR2 LQKENI. The CDR3 has 16 amino acids. CDR3 residues: CASSLLDSLGTGELFF. The CDR3 DNA sequence: TGTGCCAGCTCCCTACTCGACAGCCTCGGGACCGGGGAGCTGTTTTTT.

This rearrangement joins TRBV19 to TRBJ1-2, with D perhaps TRBD1 (5 bases). CDR3 length: 13 amino acids. The V end was cut by 3 bases, the J end by 2 bases, with 7 bases between. CDR1 is LNHDA, CDR2 SQIVND, per germline (reference sequence). The CDR3 spells CASSIRDNYGYTF. DNA for the CDR3: TGTGCCAGTAGTATCAGGGACAACTATGGCTACACCTTC. Full variable domain (outside the CDR3, taken from reference TRBV19 and TRBJ1-2): DGGITQSPKYLFRKEGQNVTLSCEQNLNHDAMYWYRQDPGQGLRLIYYSQIVNDFQKGDIAEGYSVSREKKESFPLTVTSAQKNPTAFYLCASSIRDNYGYTFGSGTRLTVV.

The chain joins TRBV2 to TRBJ1-2; the match to TRBD1 covers 8 bases. The CDR3 loop spans 14 amino acids. The junction had 5 bases not matched to a gene; V was cut back by 4 bases and J by 4 bases. Germline-derived CDR1 and CDR2 are SNHLY and FYNNEI. The CDR3 sequence: CASSGTGSIYGYTF. As DNA, the CDR3 is TGTGCCAGCAGTGGGACAGGGTCGATCTATGGCTACACCTTC.

The rearrangement joins TRBV7-6 to TRBJ2-6; D is unresolved. Per the germline V gene, CDR1 is SGHVS and CDR2 is FNYEAQ. CDR3 length equals 14 residues. Trimming left V 5 bases short and J 0 bases short, with 5 bases between. The chain's CDR3 is CASSQTSGANVLTF. DNA for the CDR3: TGTGCCAGCAGCCAGACCTCTGGGGCCAACGTCCTGACTTTC.

The chain links TRBV7-8 to TRBJ1-1, with D possibly being TRBD1 (5 bases). Trimming removed 4 bases at V and 9 bases at J, with 12 bases between. The CDR3 sequence is 12 residues long. Germline CDR1 is SGHVS and CDR2 is FQNEAQ. The CDR3 loop is CASSYGGEQAFF. DNA of the CDR3: TGTGCCAGCAGCTATGGGGGGGAACAAGCTTTCTTT.

The rearrangement joins TRBV29-1 to TRBJ2-3; 15 bases map to TRBD2. The length of the CDR3 is 19 residues. Germline-derived CDR1 and CDR2 are SQVTM and ANQGSEA. V gave up 6 bases and J gave up 4 bases; unmatched junction bases: 17. CDR3 DNA sequence: TGCAGCGTGGTGGGACTAGCGGGGGGCACCGACGTTAACGCAGATACGCAGTATTTT. Translating it yields CSVVGLAGGTDVNADTQYF.

This clonotype showed up just a few times. The chain links TRBV28 to TRBJ2-7; D not certain. V lost 2 bases and J 2 bases, leaving 10 bases between the germline ends. This CDR3 has 14 amino acids. CDR1 and CDR2 from the germline V gene are MDHEN and SYDVKM. CDR3 nucleotide sequence: TGTGCCAGCAGTTTAGACCCGGCCACCTACGAGCAGTACTTC. Its protein product is CASSLDPATYEQYF.

This chain links TRBV28 with TRBJ2-3; 9 positions agree with TRBD2. Germline trimming cut 6 bases from V and 6 bases from J; bases unmatched to any gene: 10. The CDR3 length is 15 residues. CDR1 is MDHEN, CDR2 SYDVKM, per germline. In DNA form, the CDR3 reads TGTGCCAGCAGCAAACTAGCGGCGGGGGGGGATACGCAGTATTTT. It specifies CASSKLAAGGDTQYF.

The V gene is TRBV12-3 or TRBV12-4, the J gene TRBJ1-2; 8 positions match TRBD1. The CDR3 loop spans 17 amino acids. V shed 5 bases, J shed 4 bases, and the junction held 15 bases outside the gene matches. CDR3 coding DNA: TGTGCCAGCAGTACCGTCGCGGACCGGACAGGGAGCTATGGCTACACCTTC. The encoded protein is CASSTVADRTGSYGYTF.

This clonotype was detected a few times. V is TRBV18 and J is TRBJ1-2; 7 nucleotides agree with TRBD1. CDR3 length: 17 residues. Germline V gene data show CDR1 as KGHSH and CDR2 as LQKENI. The V gene end was trimmed by 0 bases and the J gene end by 4 bases; junction bases not matched to a gene: 11. CDR3 sequence reads: CASSPPGGDSAFYGYTF. Here the CDR3 DNA reads TGTGCCAGCTCACCACCCGGCGGGGACAGCGCTTTCTATGGCTACACCTTC.

The CDR3 sequence is CASSRDSQNYGYTF. The CDR3 nucleotides are TGTGCCAGCAGTCGCGATAGCCAGAACTATGGCTACACCTTC. This chain uses TRBV6-8 with TRBJ1-2; D call uncertain. Germline V gene lookup returns CDR1 MNHGY and CDR2 SAAAGT. The CDR3 is made up of 14 amino acids. V gave up 5 bases and J gave up 2 bases, with 12 bases separating them.

The chain employs TRBV7-4 and TRBJ2-5; 7 nucleotides match TRBD1. The germline V gene encodes CDR1 SGHVT and CDR2 SQSDAQ. J lost 5 bases, V lost 2 bases, and 11 bases had no gene match. This CDR3 contains 16 residues. The CDR3: CASSLMRGTGEETQYF. CDR3 DNA sequence: TGTGCCAGCAGCTTAATGCGCGGTACAGGGGAGGAGACCCAGTACTTC.

This clonotype showed up just a few times. This chain connects TRBV7-9 to TRBJ2-3; a weak D match, TRBD2 (6 bases). This CDR3 comprises 15 residues. V lost 3 bases and J lost 5, with 15 bases in between. Germline loops: CDR1 SEHNR, CDR2 FQNEAQ (reference sequence). CDR3 residues: CASSLLSRELDTQYF. The DNA for the CDR3 is TGTGCCAGCAGCTTGCTGTCCCGGGAGCTAGATACGCAGTATTTT.

This clonotype was observed a handful of times. The V gene is TRBV4-1, the J gene TRBJ1-1, with D unresolved. Germline-derived CDR1 and CDR2 are MGHRA and YSYEKL. The CDR3 extends over 14 amino acids. Trimming shortened V by 4 bases and J by 0 bases, and 9 bases separated the two germline ends. DNA of the CDR3: TGCGCCAGCAGCCGGGTTCTGATGAACACTGAAGCTTTCTTT. Translation gives CASSRVLMNTEAFF.

The table lists this clonotype with a few counts. CDR3 residues: CASMGGWLATEAFF. The CDR3 nucleotides read TGTGCCAGCATGGGGGGGTGGCTTGCCACTGAAGCTTTCTTT. The gene calls are TRBV6-1 and TRBJ1-1; perhaps TRBD1 as D (5 bases). V lost 7 bases to trimming and J lost 4 bases, with 16 bases between them. The CDR3 loop spans 14 amino acids. Germline V CDR1 and CDR2: MNHNS, SASEGT.

V is TRBV28 and J is TRBJ2-7; D gene ambiguous. The germline V gene has CDR1 MDHEN and CDR2 SYDVKM. This CDR3 has 16 residues. CDR3 residues: CAKHTLTGYVYHEQYF. The CDR3 bases are TGTGCAAAACACACCCTAACCGGTTACGTATACCACGAGCAGTACTTC.

The chain is built from TRBV2 and TRBJ1-1, with a weak D call TRBD1 (5 bases). The CDR3 has 15 residues. Trimming took 3 bases from V and 4 from J, leaving 15 bases between them. The germline CDR1 and CDR2 sequences are SNHLY and FYNNEI. The CDR3 sequence: CASSEVGWGSTEAFF. CDR3 in DNA: TGTGCCAGCAGTGAGGTAGGGTGGGGGAGCACTGAAGCTTTCTTT.

V gene TRBV7-2 combines with J gene TRBJ1-2, with TRBD1 matching 7 bases. Germline-derived CDR1 and CDR2 are SGHTA and FQGNSA. The CDR3 extends over 16 amino acids. The V and J ends lost 0 bases and 5 bases, in that order; junction bases with no gene match: 9. CDR3 sequence reads: CASSLAGSTGRYGYTF. As DNA, the CDR3 is TGTGCCAGCAGCTTAGCGGGATCGACAGGGAGGTATGGCTACACCTTC.

The chain links TRBV19 to TRBJ2-3; maybe TRBD1 (6 bases). Trimming pared 6 bases from V and 2 bases from J, leaving 15 bases between. Germline lookup yields CDR1 LNHDA and CDR2 SQIVND (reference sequence). The CDR3 loop spans 15 amino acids. DNA of the CDR3: TGTGCCAGTAGGTCCGGACAGACTAACACAGATACGCAGTATTTT. It specifies CASRSGQTNTDTQYF.